Listed below are T cell receptor beta chains from one sample, sequenced in a study of control samples from healthy donors and cancer patients. Profiling relied on immunoSEQ multiplex PCR, and the TCRdb table lists in-frame clones only, not all of them. The sample shows about 140,000 clones, roughly 89% of them seen only once. Specimen: blood. These receptors were taken from a man aged 18 to 29 in good health. CDR3s include the opening cysteine and the closing phenylalanine or tryptophan. A D gene is named only where the DNA matches it firmly. Clone size is stated in some rows and not others, as once, few, many or a class when expanded.

v_call	d_call	cdr3_length	j_call	clone_size	cdr3_aa	cdr3_nt
TRBV30	TRBD1	13	TRBJ1-2	few	CAWSITGAQGYTF	TGTGCCTGGAGTATTACAGGGGCGCAGGGCTACACCTTC
TRBV6-4	TRBD1	15	TRBJ2-7	.	CASSDFQGAGNEQYF	TGTGCCAGCAGTGACTTCCAGGGGGCTGGTAACGAGCAGTACTTC
TRBV27	TRBD2	16	TRBJ2-5	.	CASSLTSGGPWETQYF	TGTGCCAGCAGTTTAACTAGCGGGGGACCTTGGGAGACCCAGTACTTC
TRBV11-1	.	13	TRBJ1-2	.	CASSPGVNYGYTF	TGTGCCAGCAGCCCAGGGGTTAACTATGGCTACACCTTC
TRBV3-1/TRBV3-2	TRBD2	20	TRBJ2-1	.	CASSGRPGTSGGASYNEQFF	TGTGCCAGCAGCGGACGTCCCGGGACTAGCGGGGGTGCGTCCTACAATGAGCAGTTCTTC
TRBV2	.	16	TRBJ2-5	.	CASRGPGFYFQETQYF	TGTGCCAGCAGAGGACCGGGTTTCTATTTTCAGGAGACCCAGTACTTC
TRBV4-3	.	15	TRBJ1-2	.	CASSQEEDIYYGYTF	TGCGCCAGCAGCCAAGAAGAGGACATATACTATGGCTACACCTTC
TRBV19	.	15	TRBJ1-2	.	CASSIIDWPDYGYTF	TGTGCCAGTAGTATAATCGATTGGCCCGACTATGGCTACACCTTC
TRBV25-1	.	13	TRBJ1-2	once	CASSEGGAYGYTF	TGTGCCAGCAGTGAAGGGGGTGCCTATGGCTACACCTTC
TRBV6-2/TRBV6-3	.	14	TRBJ1-1	.	CASSRRSENTEAFF	TGTGCCAGCAGTCGCAGATCAGAGAACACTGAAGCTTTCTTT
TRBV5-6	TRBD1	15	TRBJ1-4	.	CASSLFNRDREGSFF	TGTGCCAGCAGCTTATTTAACCGGGACAGGGAAGGTTCATTTTTT
TRBV21-1	.	11	TRBJ2-1	.	CASSTVDEQFF	TGTGCCAGCAGCACGGTGGATGAGCAGTTCTTC
TRBV30	.	13	TRBJ2-3	.	CAWSVQGPDTQYF	TGTGCCTGGAGTGTCCAGGGCCCAGATACGCAGTATTTT
TRBV7-3	.	16	TRBJ2-1	once	CASSLTKGSSYNEQFF	TGTGCCAGCAGCTTAACTAAAGGTAGCTCCTACAATGAGCAGTTCTTC
TRBV6-6	.	12	TRBJ1-2	.	CASSYENYGYTF	TGTGCCAGCAGTTATGAGAACTATGGCTACACCTTC
TRBV7-2	.	13	TRBJ2-7	.	CASSLADSYEQYF	TGTGCCAGCAGCTTAGCTGACTCCTACGAGCAGTACTTC
TRBV5-5	.	17	TRBJ1-6	.	CASSIQIRPAYNSPLHF	TGTGCCAGCAGCATCCAGATACGGCCGGCCTATAATTCACCCCTCCACTTT
TRBV16	.	16	TRBJ1-5	.	CASSPGRGDSNQPQHF	TGTGCCAGCAGCCCCGGAAGGGGGGATAGCAATCAGCCCCAGCATTTT
TRBV24-1	TRBD1	20	TRBJ2-1	.	CATSAATGTGNKSPYNEQFF	TGTGCCACCAGTGCCGCCACCGGGACAGGGAATAAGTCGCCCTACAATGAGCAGTTCTTC
TRBV10-3	TRBD2	15	TRBJ2-7	.	CAISESGGGIGEQYF	TGTGCCATCAGTGAGTCCGGCGGGGGTATTGGCGAGCAGTACTTC
TRBV19	.	14	TRBJ1-4	once	CASSITGAREKLFF	TGTGCCAGTAGTATTACGGGGGCGCGTGAAAAACTGTTTTTT
TRBV6-1	TRBD1	15	TRBJ2-3	few	CASSEGQGPTDTQYF	TGTGCCAGCAGTGAAGGACAGGGGCCCACAGATACGCAGTATTTT
TRBV4-1	TRBD1	15	TRBJ1-1	.	CASSSWTGQDTEAFF	TGCGCCAGCAGCTCCTGGACAGGGCAGGACACTGAAGCTTTCTTT
TRBV19	.	15	TRBJ2-7	once	CASSIALAQSYEQYF	TGTGCCAGTAGTATAGCCCTAGCGCAGTCCTACGAGCAGTACTTC
TRBV9	.	12	TRBJ1-2	.	CASSALGHGYTF	TGTGCCAGCAGCGCCCTAGGGCATGGCTACACCTTC
TRBV12-3/TRBV12-4	.	12	TRBJ1-5	once	CASRQFNQPQHF	TGTGCCAGCAGACAGTTCAATCAGCCCCAGCATTTT
TRBV5-1	TRBD1	19	TRBJ1-5	.	CASSSIIGTDTYSNQPQHF	TGCGCCAGCAGCTCGATCATAGGGACAGATACCTATAGCAATCAGCCCCAGCATTTT
TRBV6-4	TRBD1	15	TRBJ2-7	.	CASILIRDRGYEQYF	TGTGCCAGCATTCTCATCCGGGACAGGGGTTACGAGCAGTACTTC
TRBV7-9	.	12	TRBJ2-2	.	CASSQEDRELFF	TGTGCCAGCAGCCAAGAGGACCGGGAGCTGTTTTTT